This T cell receptor (beta chain) emerged from a study of T cells expressing NK-cell markers. The germline gives CDR1 LGHNA, CDR2 YSLEER. CDR3 length equals 15 residues. TCRdb reprocessed the 5' RACE reads, keeping one entry per CDR3 protein, no DNA. The table for this sample gives 450,000 to 600,000 distinct CDR3 sequences. The receptor was isolated from a man aged 18 to 29 in good health. Sequencing was performed on blood T cells: a sorted CD56 or NKG2C T cell subset, CD4+ or CD8+ T cells, or bulk PBMC T cells (not recorded which). The chain employs TRBV4-3 and TRBJ2-3; TCRdb's D call of TRBD2 is untestable without DNA. CDR3 region: CASSPQAGATDTQYF.